This T cell receptor (beta chain) appears in the sequencing data of a study of Graves' ophthalmopathy and Graves' hyperthyroidism. Across the whole study: Peripheral blood was gathered at first diagnosis, ahead of any treatment whatsoever.

RNA transcripts were the source from which TCR beta CDR3 regions were amplified. First-round RT-PCR relied on HTBI primers, and a second-round multiplex PCR came next. Via MiXCR, TCRdb re-called the multiplex PCR reads, giving one row per CDR3 protein. This table holds about 620,000 distinct CDR3 sequences, about 24% found once. Of note for this clonotype: What it binds is unknown.

Regarding the study as a whole: As the model predicted ophthalmopathy progression, it achieved a sensitivity of 70.59% and a specificity of about 78%.

The CDR3 contains 17 residues. Trimming took 3 bases from V and 1 from J, leaving 15 bases between them. Absence of ophthalmopathy within 18 months of follow-up defined stable hyperthyroidism. Material: peripheral blood. The TCR was taken from a young woman with stable Graves' hyperthyroidism. Some clones in this sample may be carry-over from other donors' samples. This chain uses TRBV12-3 or TRBV12-4 with TRBJ2-2, with no clear D. CDR3 nucleotides: TGTGCCAGCAGTTTCGTAGCAGGAACGGGGAACACCGGGGAGCTGTTTTTT. Its translation is CASSFVAGTGNTGELFF.